This TCR beta chain originates from a study of shared clonotypes between healthy human individuals. Study as a whole: In total, the donors were a couple of women and a few men aged 18 to 49. Study-level results: The study sampled only blood, and tissue repertoires likely differ.

With regard to this clone: Its target is not known.

In the authors' methods: With immunoSEQ giving junction-only sequences and no quality scores, filtering differed. Repertoires were generated with immunoSEQ multiplex PCR, while TCRdb's copy carries only in-frame clones and drops some. V and J calls and clone size follow that table, whereas D and trimming were derived from the DNA. Seen here are approximately 1.1 million clones, approximately 80% observed once, and the top ten hold approximately 0.52%. Germline values: CDR1 MGHRA, CDR2 YSYEKL. The CDR3 is 21 residues long. The ends were cut back, 4 bases at V and 2 bases at J, with 27 bases in the middle.

This sequence originates from a young man in good health. Some clones in this sample may be carry-over from other donors' samples. V and J are TRBV4-1 and TRBJ2-6; perhaps D is TRBD1 or TRBD2 (6 bases each). Sample: memory CD4+ T cells from PBMCs. Subset specified: CD45RA-negative fraction. CDR3 in amino acids: CASSRSGHSGPGATGANVLTF. CDR3 nucleotide sequence: TGCGCCAGCAGCCGATCGGGACATTCGGGCCCGGGGGCCACTGGGGCCAACGTCCTGACTTTC.